These 26 T cell receptor beta chains share one sample of origin, sequenced in a study of T-cell memory formation after mild COVID-19 (dated by TCRdb to the early 2020s). Library generation was performed with 5' RACE. The run used an Illumina NovaSeq 6000. The public sequencing data were trimmed at Q25 with fastp and processed into clonotypes with MiXCR by TCRdb, which kept only in-frame beta chains. Rows with one shared CDR3 protein collapse into an entry with the most common genes and DNA. The sample includes around 210,000 distinct CDR3 sequences, with approximately 10% observed a single time. Jointly, the top ten make up around 3.3% of the sample. The sequenced sample was PBMCs or a T cell subset sorted from them (not recorded which). These receptors were obtained from a man between 18 and 35 years old who had mild COVID-19 (a few samples of this study predate the infection). The sample titles of this study are shuffled in the database, so cell type and time point are left out; the donor was told from shared clones.

This chain connects TRBV6-2 or TRBV6-3 to TRBJ2-7; possibly TRBD2 for D (5 bases). The CDR3 covers 15 residues. Germline CDR1 MNHEY, CDR2 SVGEGT. Deletions cut 8 bases from V and 0 bases from J, with 17 bases between. CDR3 region: CASEGKERYSYEQYF. CDR3 bases: TGTGCCAGCGAGGGAAAGGAGCGGTACTCCTACGAGCAGTACTTC.

With regard to this clonotype: An end of the junction does not agree with germline; a read error may underlie this. This chain links TRBV2 with TRBJ1-2, with TRBD1 matching over 8 bases. The CDR3 is made up of 14 amino acids. Germline V gene lookup returns CDR1 SNHLY and CDR2 FYNNEI. CDR3 nucleotides: TGTGCCAGCAGTCAAGCCGGGACAGGCTATGGCTACACCTTC. This sequence encodes CASSQAGTGYGYTF.

CDR3 in DNA: TGTGCCAGCAGCCCCCCCCGGACCCCGGGCTACACCTTC. Protein sequence: CASSPPRTPGYTF. This chain joins TRBV4-2 and TRBJ1-2; D unclear. The CDR3 has 13 amino acids. The V gene lost 4 bases and the J gene lost 8 bases, with 14 bases spanning the gap. The germline gives CDR1 LGHNA, CDR2 YNFKEQ.

The chain links TRBV15 to TRBJ2-1; D not resolved. Between the trimmed V and J ends, which lost 6 bases and 15 bases, there was a span of 21 bases. The CDR3 is 13 amino acids. Germline V gives CDR1 LNHNV, CDR2 YYDKDF (reference sequence). CDR3 in amino acids: CATSLGLLGPAFF. CDR3 bases: TGTGCCACCAGTTTGGGGTTATTGGGCCCCGCGTTCTTC.

This clonotype has at least ten counts. J is TRBJ2-3 and V is TRBV7-9; unclear D gene. Trimming pared 5 bases from V and 1 base from J, leaving 13 bases between. The CDR3 is 15 residues long. The V gene's germline CDR1 is SEHNR and CDR2 FQNEAQ (reference sequence). CDR3 nucleotides: TGTGCCAGCAGCCCCTCGAGGTTTCGCACAGATACGCAGTATTTT. Protein: CASSPSRFRTDTQYF.

There are a few counts of this clonotype. V and J are TRBV10-3 and TRBJ2-4; D is unresolved. V was clipped by 2 bases and J by 6 bases, with 14 bases between them. Germline values: CDR1 ENHRY, CDR2 SYGVKD. CDR3 length equals 15 residues. In DNA, the CDR3 is TGTGCCATCAGTGAGAAGGCCGTCCCTGGAAACATTCAGTACTTC. It codes for CAISEKAVPGNIQYF.

The chain is built from TRBV12-3 or TRBV12-4 and TRBJ2-1, with TRBD2 identical over 8 bases. Losses at the gene ends were 6 bases for V and 6 bases for J; bases not matched to a gene: 13. The CDR3 loop spans 16 amino acids. The CDR3 region has the DNA TGTGCCAGCAGCCCCGGGAGGGGGGGGGCTATCAATGAGCAGTTCTTC. Translated: CASSPGRGGAINEQFF.

Ten or more counts support this clonotype. The chain links TRBV6-5 to TRBJ1-1; TRBD1 is a possible D gene (5 bases). The CDR3 extends over 15 amino acids. Germline V gene sequence: CDR1 MNHEY, CDR2 SVGAGI. The V and J ends lost 2 bases and 4 bases respectively, with 14 bases between them. The CDR3 sequence: CASSYRGGLGTEAFF. The CDR3 nucleotides read TGTGCCAGCAGTTACAGGGGCGGCCTAGGCACTGAAGCTTTCTTT.

A few counts support this clonotype. The chain employs TRBV4-2 and TRBJ1-2; D is perhaps TRBD1 (6 bases). This CDR3 has 15 amino acids. Germline CDR1 reads LGHNA; CDR2 reads YNFKEQ. V was cut by 3 bases and J by 3 bases, with 14 bases left in between. The CDR3 here is CASSHGGAAYYGYTF. CDR3 coding DNA: TGTGCCAGCAGCCACGGGGGGGCGGCTTACTATGGCTACACCTTC.

This rearrangement joins TRBV11-2 to TRBJ2-5; possibly TRBD1 or TRBD2 for D (5 bases each). Germline V gene sequence: CDR1 SGHAT, CDR2 FQNNGV. V was trimmed by 7 bases and J by 4 bases, leaving 22 bases between them. The CDR3 totals 16 residues. CDR3 nucleotide sequence: TGTGCCAGCATATTGGGACCTGCGGCAACGGGAGAGACCCAGTACTTC. The encoded protein is CASILGPAATGETQYF.

The sample holds a few counts of this clonotype. V and J are TRBV5-5 and TRBJ1-1; 7 positions match TRBD1. The junction had 7 bases not matched to a gene; V was cut back by 7 bases and J by 4 bases. Germline V lookup: CDR1 SGHKS, CDR2 YYEKEE (reference sequence). The CDR3 has 13 amino acids. CDR3 bases: TGTGCCAGCTCCTCGACAGGGACCACTGAAGCTTTCTTT. Amino acid sequence: CASSSTGTTEAFF.

By its share, this clonotype is medium-sized. The CDR3 sequence: CASSLSGGNEQFF. The DNA for the CDR3 is TGTGCCAGCAGTTTATCGGGGGGGAATGAGCAGTTCTTC. The V gene is TRBV28, the J gene TRBJ2-1; 8 nucleotides agree with TRBD2. V shed 1 base and J 7 bases; nucleotides not matched to a gene: 0. Looked up from germline, CDR1 is MDHEN and CDR2 is SYDVKM. The CDR3 contains 13 residues.

This clonotype has a handful of counts. The chain employs TRBV7-8 and TRBJ2-3, with TRBD1 matching 10 bases. With 1 base clipped from V and 4 bases from J, the junction kept 5 bases outside the gene matches. The CDR3 is made up of 16 amino acids. Germline lookup yields CDR1 SGHVS and CDR2 FQNEAQ. The CDR3 reads CASSLVRTGGADTQYF. The CDR3 region has the DNA TGTGCCAGCAGCTTAGTCCGGACAGGGGGTGCAGATACGCAGTATTTT.

The chain has TRBV12-3 or TRBV12-4 and TRBJ1-2; the match to TRBD1 covers 9 bases. Unmatched junction bases numbered 8, after V lost 6 bases and J lost 3 bases. CDR3 length equals 15 residues. CDR3 coding DNA: TGTGCCAGCAGCCTCGGACAGGGGAGGCACTATGGCTACACCTTC. It specifies CASSLGQGRHYGYTF.

This clonotype has only a few counts. The chain is built from TRBV2 and TRBJ2-3; a weak D match, TRBD2 (6 bases). CDR3 length: 14 residues. The V and J ends lost 7 bases and 4 bases respectively, with 15 bases between them. Per the germline V gene, CDR1 is SNHLY and CDR2 is FYNNEI. CDR3 region: CASTLIGGADTQYF. The CDR3 nucleotides read TGTGCCAGCACCCTTATCGGGGGAGCAGATACGCAGTATTTT. The whole variable domain, filled in from reference TRBV2 and TRBJ2-3, reads EPEVTQTPSHQVTQMGQEVILRCVPISNHLYFYWYRQILGQKVEFLVSFYNNEISEKSEIFDDQFSVERPDGSNFTLKIRSTKLEDSAMYFCASTLIGGADTQYFGPGTRLTVL.

The V and J genes are TRBV10-3 and TRBJ2-1; 8 positions agree with TRBD1. CDR3 length equals 14 residues. V was pared by 10 bases and J by 8 bases, with 13 bases of the junction left unmatched. CDR1 ENHRY and CDR2 SYGVKD come from the germline V gene. Here the CDR3 DNA reads TGTGCCACCTTGCCCCGACAGGGGAGGTATGAGCAGTTCTTC. Encoded protein: CATLPRQGRYEQFF.

In this sample, this clonotype turned up a few times. This chain joins TRBV5-4 and TRBJ2-3; D is unclear. CDR1 is SGHNT and CDR2 is YYREEE in the germline V gene (reference sequence). The V end lost 4 bases, the J end lost 0 bases, and 15 bases lay between the germline ends. This CDR3 has 16 residues. CDR3 protein: CASSPRTVSSTDTQYF. The CDR3 nucleotides read TGTGCCAGCAGCCCTCGGACCGTTTCTAGCACAGATACGCAGTATTTT.

This chain joins TRBV20-1 and TRBJ2-1; 12 bases agree with TRBD2. CDR3 length equals 13 residues. In germline, CDR1 is DFQATT, CDR2 SNEGSKA (reference sequence). V lost 5 bases and J lost 12; bases outside the gene matches: 8. The CDR3 region is CSAPLAGGPVQFF. The CDR3 bases are TGCAGTGCTCCTCTAGCGGGGGGGCCGGTGCAGTTCTTC.

In its sample, this clonotype was seen a few times. The V and J genes are TRBV10-2 and TRBJ1-1; TRBD1 is a possible D gene (6 bases). Germline CDR1 is WSHSY and CDR2 is SAAADI. CDR3 length: 12 amino acids. The V end was cut by 3 bases, the J end by 7 bases, with 9 bases between. The CDR3 sequence is CASSDLQGEAFF. The CDR3 DNA reads as TGCGCCAGCAGTGACCTACAGGGTGAAGCTTTCTTT.

This chain uses TRBV7-2 with TRBJ1-6; weak D call: TRBD1 (5 bases). CDR1 and CDR2 from the germline V gene are SGHTA and FQGNSA. V was clipped by 0 bases and J by 8 bases, with 20 bases between them. The CDR3 extends over 18 amino acids. CDR3 protein: CASSLALGGATRHSPLHF. The CDR3 DNA follows: TGTGCCAGCAGCTTAGCGCTTGGAGGGGCGACTAGACATTCACCCCTCCACTTT.

In this sample, this clonotype turned up a few times. The chain has TRBV7-3 and TRBJ2-1, with D perhaps assigned TRBD1 or TRBD2 (6 bases each). The germline V gene has CDR1 SGHTA and CDR2 FQGTGA. The CDR3 totals 15 residues. With 5 bases removed from V and 2 bases from J, the gap between germline ends came to 13 bases. CDR3 protein: CASSPLGGPYNEQFF. The CDR3 bases are TGTGCCAGCAGCCCACTGGGGGGCCCCTACAATGAGCAGTTCTTC.

This chain uses TRBV6-2 or TRBV6-3 with TRBJ2-7, with unresolved D. The CDR3 has 13 amino acids. Germline CDR1 is MNHEY and CDR2 is SVGEGT. Trimming removed 6 bases from V and 3 bases from J, with 12 bases in between. CDR3 residues: CASRQPPLYEQYF. CDR3 DNA: TGTGCCAGCAGACAGCCCCCTCTCTACGAGCAGTACTTC.

This clonotype was seen repeatedly, ten times or more. This chain connects TRBV12-3 or TRBV12-4 to TRBJ1-1; D gene uncertain. The CDR3 is 14 residues long. V lost 6 bases and J lost 1, with 12 bases in between. This CDR3 reads CASRVSGSNTEAFF. CDR3 DNA sequence: TGTGCCAGCAGGGTGTCGGGATCGAACACTGAAGCTTTCTTT.

This clonotype came up many times. The chain couples TRBV7-2 to TRBJ2-3; the D is unclear. Germline CDR1 reads SGHTA; CDR2 reads FQGNSA. The length of the CDR3 is 13 residues. V gave up 1 base and J gave up 3 bases, with 5 bases separating them. This chain's CDR3 is CASSLGGTDTQYF. The CDR3 DNA is TGTGCCAGCAGCTTAGGCGGAACAGATACGCAGTATTTT.

The rearrangement uses TRBV5-1 and TRBJ2-6, with D possibly being TRBD1 or TRBD2 (5 bases each). The ends were cut back, 1 base at V and 8 bases at J, with 22 bases in the middle. From germline, CDR1 is SGHRS and CDR2 YFSETQ. The length of the CDR3 is 18 residues. CDR3: CASSLKGYEGMGTNVLTF. The CDR3 DNA is TGCGCCAGCAGCTTGAAGGGGTATGAGGGCATGGGGACCAACGTCCTGACTTTC.

This rearrangement joins TRBV7-3 to TRBJ2-1; 8 bases match TRBD1. CDR3 size: 14 residues. The ends lost 1 base at V and 10 bases at J; junction bases unmatched: 6. Germline V lookup: CDR1 SGHTA, CDR2 FQGTGA. The CDR3 DNA follows: TGTGCCAGCAGCTTAAGGGCAGGGGGCAACGAGCAGTTCTTC. The encoded protein is CASSLRAGGNEQFF.